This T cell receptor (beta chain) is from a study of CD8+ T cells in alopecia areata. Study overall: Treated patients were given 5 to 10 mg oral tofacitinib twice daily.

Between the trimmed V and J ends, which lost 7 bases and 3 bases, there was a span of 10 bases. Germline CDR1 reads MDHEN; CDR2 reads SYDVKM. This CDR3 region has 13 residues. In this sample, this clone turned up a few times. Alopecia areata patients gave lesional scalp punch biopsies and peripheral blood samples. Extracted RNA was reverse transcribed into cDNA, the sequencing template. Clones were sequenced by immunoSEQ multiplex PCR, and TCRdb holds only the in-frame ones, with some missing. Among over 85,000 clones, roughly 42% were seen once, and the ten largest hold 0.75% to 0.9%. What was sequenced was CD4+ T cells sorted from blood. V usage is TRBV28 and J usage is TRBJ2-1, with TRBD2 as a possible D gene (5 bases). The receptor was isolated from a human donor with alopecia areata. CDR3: CASIRAGYNEQFF. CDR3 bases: TGTGCCAGCATTCGGGCGGGCTACAATGAGCAGTTCTTC.